These 32 T cell receptor beta chains share one sample of origin, sequenced in a study of blood T cell repertoires in COVID-19. Assay: immunoSEQ multiplex PCR; the TCRdb copy retains only in-frame clones and omits some. The sample lists approximately 210,000 clones; 76% were seen once. Input material: PBMCs or T cells enriched from blood (not recorded which). These TCRs come from a woman between 50 and 59 years old with acute COVID-19.

The chain uses TRBV28 and TRBJ1-2; 8 bases fit TRBD1. V shed 6 bases and J 0 bases; nucleotides not matched to a gene: 6. From germline, CDR1 is MDHEN and CDR2 SYDVKM. The CDR3 has 15 residues. The CDR3 region has the DNA TGTGCCAGCAGGGGACAGGCCCGAGCTAACTATGGCTACACCTTC. Translation gives CASRGQARANYGYTF.

This clone showed up just once. The chain has TRBV7-8 and TRBJ2-7; 10 bases match TRBD2. Per the germline V gene, CDR1 is SGHVS and CDR2 is FQNEAQ. This CDR3 comprises 21 residues. After removal of 3 bases from V and 1 base from J, the junction contained 21 bases not matched to a gene. Here the CDR3 DNA reads TGTGCCAGCAGCTTCGAGGATAGACAGAGGGGAGCACTAGCGGGGTCCTACGAGCAGTACGTC. Its translation is CASSFEDRQRGALAGSYEQYV.

This chain joins TRBV5-5 and TRBJ1-5, with TRBD1 as a possible D gene (5 bases). Germline CDR1 SGHKS, CDR2 YYEKEE (reference sequence). Trimming removed 0 bases from V and 9 bases from J, with 10 bases in between. CDR3 length: 13 residues. CDR3 DNA sequence: TGTGCCAGCAGCTTGGAGTGGGGGGGGCCCCAGCATTTT. It yields the protein CASSLEWGGPQHF.

This clone has only one observation. The chain joins TRBV6-5 to TRBJ1-1; D is unresolved. V lost 8 bases, J lost 6 bases, and 19 bases lay in between. The CDR3 totals 14 residues. Germline V gene lookup returns CDR1 MNHEY and CDR2 SVGAGI. The CDR3 loop reads CASLPGWVGSEAFF. CDR3 bases: TGTGCCAGCCTACCGGGGTGGGTAGGCTCTGAAGCTTTCTTT.

This clone was counted a few times. The chain employs TRBV7-2 and TRBJ2-3; D possibly corresponds to TRBD2 (6 bases). The CDR3 is made up of 16 amino acids. CDR1 and CDR2 (germline): SGHTA, FQGNSA. V lost 5 bases, J lost 1 base, and 16 bases lay in between. CDR3 nucleotides: TGTGCCAGCAGCAAGGCGACGGGACTGGGCACAGATACGCAGTATTTT. It specifies CASSKATGLGTDTQYF.

The chain has TRBV7-9 and TRBJ1-2; 8 nucleotides match TRBD1. Germline V lookup: CDR1 SEHNR, CDR2 FQNEAQ (reference sequence). Germline trimming cut 3 bases from V and 8 bases from J; bases unmatched to any gene: 8. The length of the CDR3 is 14 residues. CDR3 sequence: CASSFTGGEGGYTF. The CDR3 coding sequence is TGTGCCAGCAGCTTTACAGGGGGAGAGGGAGGCTACACCTTC.

J is TRBJ2-3 and V is TRBV7-2; 8 bases align to TRBD1. V lost 5 bases and J lost 2; bases outside the gene matches: 9. This CDR3 is built from 16 residues. The germline CDR1 and CDR2 sequences are SGHTA and FQGNSA. This CDR3 reads CASSPQPGQVTDTQYF. CDR3 in DNA: TGTGCCAGCAGCCCTCAACCGGGACAGGTCACAGATACGCAGTATTTT.

This rearrangement joins TRBV6-1 to TRBJ1-5, with D possibly TRBD1 on 5 matching bases. This CDR3 is built from 15 residues. CDR1 MNHNS and CDR2 SASEGT come from the germline V gene. Trimming pared 2 bases from V and 4 bases from J, leaving 12 bases between. CDR3 protein: CASSESGHRNQPQHF. Written as DNA, the CDR3 is TGTGCCAGCAGTGAATCCGGACACCGAAATCAGCCCCAGCATTTT.

V and J are TRBV29-1 and TRBJ1-3, with D possibly matching TRBD1 (6 bases). CDR3 size: 14 residues. Trimming removed 7 bases from V and 4 bases from J, with 17 bases in between. The germline gives CDR1 SQVTM, CDR2 ANQGSEA. CDR3 region: CSAWYREAGNTIYF. CDR3 nucleotide sequence: TGCAGCGCCTGGTACAGGGAAGCAGGAAACACCATATATTTT.

The genes are TRBV12-3 or TRBV12-4 and TRBJ1-2; D call uncertain. V lost 3 bases and J lost 5, with 7 bases in between. This CDR3 comprises 12 residues. The CDR3 reads CASSFSEYGYTF. CDR3 nucleotide sequence: TGTGCCAGCAGTTTTTCAGAATATGGCTACACCTTC.

The chain uses TRBV28 and TRBJ2-3; 8 positions agree with TRBD2. Germline V CDR1 and CDR2: MDHEN, SYDVKM. V was clipped by 8 bases and J by 2 bases; unmatched bases: 9. The CDR3 is made up of 15 amino acids. The chain's CDR3 is CASSGSGGLTDTQYF. For the CDR3, the DNA is TGTGCCAGCTCCGGAAGCGGGGGCCTCACAGATACGCAGTATTTT.

The CDR3 protein is CASSNAATISPLHF. DNA of the CDR3: TGTGCCAGTAGTAATGCGGCAACTATTTCACCCCTCCACTTT. This chain links TRBV19 with TRBJ1-6; D is uncertain. The CDR3 has 14 amino acids. V lost 4 bases and J lost 9, with 13 bases in between. Germline CDR1 LNHDA, CDR2 SQIVND (reference sequence).

Concerning this clone itself: A junction end diverges from the germline sequence, so it may reflect a read error. This sample includes further DNA sequences coding for the same CDR3. The V call is TRBV7-2, the J call TRBJ2-5; 15 bases are shared with TRBD2. Per germline, CDR1 SGHTA and CDR2 FQGNSA. There are 18 residues in the CDR3. The CDR3 region has the DNA TGCGCCAGCAGCTTAGGTCCGGGACTAGCGGGGGGCGGGGAGACCCAGTACTTC. It specifies CASSLGPGLAGGGETQYF.

As DNA, the CDR3 is TGTGCCAGCAGCTTCTTAGCGGGGGGGGCGGGAGATACGCAGTATTTT. Translation gives CASSFLAGGAGDTQYF. V gene TRBV11-2 combines with J gene TRBJ2-3, with 11 bases matching TRBD2. This CDR3 is built from 16 residues. V trimming: 3 bases; J trimming: 5 bases; junction bases outside the gene matches: 7. CDR1 is SGHAT, CDR2 FQNNGV, per germline.

The chain links TRBV2 to TRBJ1-1; possibly TRBD1 for D (6 bases). V lost 6 bases to trimming and J lost 5 bases, with 10 bases between them. The CDR3 extends over 12 amino acids. From germline, CDR1 is SNHLY and CDR2 FYNNEI. CDR3 region: CASRITGTEAFF. CDR3 bases: TGTGCCAGCAGGATTACAGGGACTGAAGCTTTCTTT.

The chain couples TRBV6-5 to TRBJ1-1; D is uncertain. The CDR3 is 14 amino acids. V was clipped by 4 bases and J by 3 bases, with 12 bases between them. Per the germline V gene, CDR1 is MNHEY and CDR2 is SVGAGI. The CDR3 region is CASSFTSGYTEAFF. CDR3 nucleotide sequence: TGTGCCAGCAGTTTCACCAGCGGCTACACTGAAGCTTTCTTT.

This clone has a handful of counts. The chain links TRBV28 to TRBJ1-5, with a possible D match to TRBD1 (5 bases). Trimming left V 7 bases short and J 4 bases short, with 11 bases between. The germline gives CDR1 MDHEN, CDR2 SYDVKM. The CDR3 sequence is 13 residues long. CDR3 in DNA: TGTGCCAGCATTACGAACAGGAATCAGCCCCAGCATTTT. Protein sequence: CASITNRNQPQHF.

This chain joins TRBV11-1 and TRBJ2-5, with TRBD1 identical over 7 bases. The CDR3 contains 13 residues. Germline V gene data show CDR1 as SGHAT and CDR2 as FQDESV (reference sequence). Germline trimming cut 5 bases from V and 4 bases from J; bases unmatched to any gene: 4. The CDR3 sequence is CASSRDRAETQYF. In DNA form, the CDR3 reads TGTGCCAGCAGCCGCGACAGGGCAGAGACCCAGTACTTC.

The CDR3 spells CASSGQGNSPLHF. DNA for the CDR3: TGTGCCAGCAGCGGACAGGGCAACTCACCCCTCCACTTT. This rearrangement joins TRBV9 to TRBJ1-6; 7 bases agree with TRBD1. The germline V gene encodes CDR1 SGDLS and CDR2 YYNGEE. Trimming removed 3 bases from V and 10 bases from J; junction bases left unmatched: 4. This CDR3 is built from 13 residues.

The V call is TRBV5-1, the J call TRBJ2-1; 7 nucleotides align to TRBD1. Trimming removed 3 bases from V and 1 base from J; junction bases left unmatched: 1. The CDR3 is 14 residues long. The germline gives CDR1 SGHRS, CDR2 YFSETQ. The CDR3 bases are TGCGCCAGCAGCTGGGGACAGTCCTACAATGAGCAGTTCTTC. Its protein product is CASSWGQSYNEQFF.

This clone was recorded once. The V gene is TRBV6-1, the J gene TRBJ2-3; tentatively, D is TRBD2 (6 bases). The germline V and J ends were trimmed by 4 bases and 1 base, with 15 bases remaining between them. CDR1 and CDR2 from the germline V gene are MNHNS and SASEGT. This CDR3 region has 16 residues. CDR3 residues: CASSGLIAVGTDTQYF. CDR3 in DNA: TGTGCCAGCAGTGGATTAATAGCGGTTGGCACAGATACGCAGTATTTT.

The CDR3 nucleotides read TGTGCCAGCAGCTTCCAGAGCGGGGGGGCCTATGAGCAGTTCTTC. Residues: CASSFQSGGAYEQFF. The J gene is TRBJ2-1, the V gene TRBV7-2; TRBD2 agrees at 10 bases. V lost 3 bases to trimming and J lost 8 bases; unmatched junction nucleotides: 7. The germline gives CDR1 SGHTA, CDR2 FQGNSA. The CDR3 loop spans 15 amino acids.

This clone was recorded only once. The genes are TRBV18 and TRBJ1-4; tentatively, D is TRBD1 (6 bases). This CDR3 spans 13 amino acids. In germline, CDR1 is KGHSH, CDR2 LQKENI. V was pared by 3 bases and J by 8 bases, with 10 bases between. CDR3 in amino acids: CASSPGAEEKLFF. Here the CDR3 DNA reads TGTGCCAGCTCACCGGGGGCAGAGGAAAAACTGTTTTTT.

This chain joins TRBV3-1 (or the pseudogene TRBV3-2) and TRBJ1-2, with 7 bases aligning to TRBD1. Unmatched junction bases numbered 3, after V lost 4 bases and J lost 4 bases. This CDR3 is 13 amino acids long. Germline V gene data show CDR1 as LGHDT and CDR2 as YNNKEL (reference sequence). CDR3 sequence: CASSPQGVYGYTF. The CDR3 coding sequence is TGTGCCAGCAGCCCCCAGGGGGTCTATGGCTACACCTTC.

This clone appeared a single time. The chain couples TRBV20-1 to TRBJ2-1; TRBD2 is a possible D gene (5 bases). CDR3 size: 11 residues. The V and J ends lost 6 bases and 10 bases respectively, with 13 bases between them. Germline values: CDR1 DFQATT, CDR2 SNEGSKA (reference sequence). The CDR3 nucleotides read TGCAGTGCCCCTCTAGCAAGGGAGCAGTTCTTC. Translated, it gives CSAPLAREQFF.

The genes are TRBV27 and TRBJ1-6; D ambiguous. This CDR3 contains 15 residues. Trimming removed 7 bases at V and 2 bases at J, with 12 bases between. Germline V gene lookup returns CDR1 MNHEY and CDR2 SMNVEV (reference sequence). The CDR3 sequence: CASTATSPYNSPLHF. The CDR3 DNA reads TGTGCCAGCACCGCGACATCCCCCTATAATTCACCCCTCCACTTT.

This rearrangement joins TRBV28 to TRBJ2-1; 8 bases match TRBD2. This CDR3 is 14 amino acids long. V shed 2 bases and J 5 bases; nucleotides not matched to a gene: 2. The V gene's germline CDR1 is MDHEN and CDR2 SYDVKM. The CDR3 reads CASSLKLADNEQFF. The CDR3 bases are TGTGCCAGCAGTTTAAAACTAGCGGACAATGAGCAGTTCTTC. The full variable domain, with the rest looked up from reference TRBV28 and TRBJ2-1, is DVKVTQSSRYLVKRTGEKVFLECVQDMDHENMFWYRQDPGLGLRLIYFSYDVKMKEKGDIPEGYSVSREKKERFSLILESASTNQTSMYLCASSLKLADNEQFFGPGTRLTVL.

This clone was observed a single time. V gene TRBV29-1 combines with J gene TRBJ1-2; D call uncertain. Trimming removed 5 bases from V and 4 bases from J, with 11 bases in between. Germline V gives CDR1 SQVTM, CDR2 ANQGSEA. This CDR3 comprises 12 residues. CDR3: CSVPREIYGYTF. DNA of the CDR3: TGCAGCGTTCCGCGGGAAATCTATGGCTACACCTTC. Using reference TRBV29-1 and TRBJ1-2 for the parts outside the CDR3, the full variable domain is SAVISQKPSRDICQRGTSLTIQCQVDSQVTMMFWYRQQPGQSLTLIATANQGSEATYESGFVIDKFPISRPNLTFSTLTVSNMSPEDSSIYLCSVPREIYGYTFGSGTRLTVV.

This sequence joins TRBV6-1 and TRBJ2-7, with a possible D match to TRBD2 (5 bases). CDR3 length: 15 amino acids. Trimming took off 2 bases at V and 5 bases at J, with 16 bases between the two ends. Germline values: CDR1 MNHNS, CDR2 SASEGT. This CDR3 is CASSERSSMGHEQYV. The CDR3 DNA follows: TGTGCCAGCAGTGAAAGGTCTAGCATGGGTCACGAGCAGTACGTC.

A few counts support this clone. The genes are TRBV7-9 and TRBJ2-7; tentatively, D is TRBD1 (6 bases). This CDR3 is 15 amino acids long. V was shortened by 4 bases and J by 1 base, with 14 bases between the two germline ends. Germline CDR1 reads SEHNR; CDR2 reads FQNEAQ (reference sequence). CDR3 in amino acids: CASSSGQPYSYEQYV. Written as DNA, the CDR3 is TGTGCCAGCAGCTCTGGACAGCCCTATTCCTACGAGCAGTACGTC.

In the case of this clone: Its ends do not fully match the called genes, so a read error is possible. V gene TRBV3-1 (or the pseudogene TRBV3-2) combines with J gene TRBJ2-2; no firm D call. The CDR3 consists of 13 residues. The germline gives CDR1 LGHDT, CDR2 YNNKEL (reference sequence). DNA of the CDR3: TGTGCCAGCAGCCACACCGACACCCGGGAGCTGTTTTTT. Its translation is CASSHTDTRELFF.

This chain joins TRBV4-2 and TRBJ1-5; D unclear. The V end was cut by 5 bases, the J end by 0 bases, with 11 bases between. The CDR3 spans 15 residues. The germline V gene encodes CDR1 LGHNA and CDR2 YNFKEQ. The CDR3 sequence is CASSGKGSSNQPQHF. The CDR3 DNA follows: TGTGCCAGCAGCGGTAAAGGGAGTAGCAATCAGCCCCAGCATTTT.